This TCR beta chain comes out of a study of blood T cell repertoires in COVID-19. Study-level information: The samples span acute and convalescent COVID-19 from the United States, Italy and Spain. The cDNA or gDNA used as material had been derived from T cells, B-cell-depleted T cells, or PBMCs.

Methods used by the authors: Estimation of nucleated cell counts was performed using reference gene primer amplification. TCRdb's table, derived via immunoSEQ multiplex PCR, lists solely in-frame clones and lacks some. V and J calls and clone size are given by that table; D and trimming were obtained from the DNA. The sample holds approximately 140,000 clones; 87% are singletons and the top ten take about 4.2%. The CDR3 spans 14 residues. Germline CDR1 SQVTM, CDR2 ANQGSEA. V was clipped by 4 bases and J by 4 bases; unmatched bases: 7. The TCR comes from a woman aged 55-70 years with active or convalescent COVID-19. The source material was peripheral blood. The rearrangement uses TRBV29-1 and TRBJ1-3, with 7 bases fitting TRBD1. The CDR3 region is CSVALQGTGNTIYF. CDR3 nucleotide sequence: TGCAGCGTTGCTCTACAGGGGACAGGAAACACCATATATTTT.